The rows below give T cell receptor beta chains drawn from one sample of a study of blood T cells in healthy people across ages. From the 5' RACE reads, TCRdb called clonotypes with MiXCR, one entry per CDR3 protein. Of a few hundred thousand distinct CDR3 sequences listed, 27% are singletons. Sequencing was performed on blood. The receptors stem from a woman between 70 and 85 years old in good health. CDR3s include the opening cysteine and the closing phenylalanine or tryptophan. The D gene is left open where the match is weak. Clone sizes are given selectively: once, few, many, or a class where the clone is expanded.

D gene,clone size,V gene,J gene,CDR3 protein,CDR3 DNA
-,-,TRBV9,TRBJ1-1,CASSATSSPSLTEAFF,TGTGCCAGCAGCGCTACCTCGTCCCCATCATTGACTGAAGCTTTCTTT
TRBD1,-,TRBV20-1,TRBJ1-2,CSARLPGQGAVGVTF,TGCAGTGCCCGACTTCCAGGACAGGGGGCAGTTGGAGTAACCTTC
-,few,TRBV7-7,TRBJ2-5,CASSPGLYQETLHF,TGTGCTAGCAGCCCGGGACTTTATCAAGAGACCCTGCACTTC
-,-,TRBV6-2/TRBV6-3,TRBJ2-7,CASSYQAYEQYF,TGTGCCAGCAGTTACCAGGCCTACGAGCAGTACTTC
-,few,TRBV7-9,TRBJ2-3,CASSFTGVSTDTQYF,TGTGCCAGCAGCTTCACGGGGGTTAGCACAGATACGCAGTATTTT
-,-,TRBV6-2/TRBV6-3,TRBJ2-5,CASEGLQETQYF,TGTGCCAGTGAGGGGCTCCAAGAGACCCAGTACTTC
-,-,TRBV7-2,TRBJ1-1,CASSLGGVLRTEAFF,TGTGCCAGCAGCTTAGGAGGGGTACTGAGGACTGAAGCTTTCTTT
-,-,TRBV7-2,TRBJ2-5,CASSLGTILETQYF,TGTGCCAGCAGCCTCGGGACAATCCTAGAGACCCAGTACTTC
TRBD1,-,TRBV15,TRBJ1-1,CATSRRTGPAGTEAFF,TGTGCCACCAGCAGAAGGACAGGCCCGGCGGGCACTGAAGCTTTCTTT
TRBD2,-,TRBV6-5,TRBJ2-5,CASSLGSGLAGKYQETQYF,TGTGCCAGCAGCTTAGGGTCGGGACTAGCGGGGAAGTACCAAGAGACCCAGTACTTC
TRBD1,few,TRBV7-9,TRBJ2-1,CASTRDSTLEQFF,TGTGCCAGCACCCGGGACAGCACCCTGGAGCAGTTCTTC
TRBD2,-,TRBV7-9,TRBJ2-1,CASSSQRERYNEQFF,TGTGCCAGCAGCTCCCAGCGGGAGCGGTACAATGAGCAGTTCTTC
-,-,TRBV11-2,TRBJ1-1,CASSLDPFGLEAFF,TGTGCCAGCAGCTTAGATCCTTTCGGACTTGAAGCTTTCTTT
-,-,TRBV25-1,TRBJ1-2,CASLPSGFNHGYTF,TGTGCCAGCCTGCCTAGCGGTTTTAACCATGGCTACACCTTC
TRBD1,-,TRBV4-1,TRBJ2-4,CASSQWDRNIQYF,TGCGCCAGCAGCCAATGGGACAGAAACATTCAGTACTTC
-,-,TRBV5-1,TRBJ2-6,CASSPEAITGANVLTF,TGCGCCAGCAGCCCCGAGGCGATCACTGGGGCCAACGTCCTGACTTTC
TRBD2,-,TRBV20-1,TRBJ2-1,CSARDLLRTSGDNEQFF,TGCAGTGCTAGAGATCTGCTAAGGACTAGCGGTGACAATGAGCAGTTCTTC
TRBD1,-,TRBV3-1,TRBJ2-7,CASSLVGQGIYEQYF,TGTGCCAGCAGCCTCGTCGGACAGGGGATTTACGAGCAGTACTTC
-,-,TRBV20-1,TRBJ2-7,CSARGVSSYEQYF,TGCAGTGCTAGAGGAGTTTCCTCCTACGAGCAGTACTTC
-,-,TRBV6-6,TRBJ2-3,CASSLQGKRTDTQYF,TGTGCCAGCAGTCTCCAGGGAAAAAGGACAGATACGCAGTATTTT
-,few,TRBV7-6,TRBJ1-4,CASSVSATSNEKLFF,TGTGCCAGCAGCGTATCGGCAACATCTAATGAAAAACTGTTTTTT
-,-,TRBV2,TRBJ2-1,CASSVMNEQFF,TGTGCCAGCAGTGTTATGAATGAGCAGTTCTTC
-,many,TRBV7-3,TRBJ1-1,CASSQTGGTEAFF,TGTGCCAGCAGCCAAACTGGTGGGACTGAAGCTTTCTTT
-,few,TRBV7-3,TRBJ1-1,CASSLGSMDTEAFF,TGTGCCAGCAGCTTGGGCTCCATGGACACTGAAGCTTTCTTT
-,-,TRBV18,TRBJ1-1,CASSSRPGPENTEAFF,TGTGCCAGCTCATCGAGGCCAGGACCCGAAAACACTGAAGCTTTCTTT
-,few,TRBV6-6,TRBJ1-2,CASLKGRGPYGYTF,TGTGCCAGCTTGAAGGGGAGGGGCCCCTATGGCTACACCTTC
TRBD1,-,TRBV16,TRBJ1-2,CTSSRGTGGMGYTF,TGTACCAGCAGCCGAGGGACAGGGGGTATGGGCTACACCTTC
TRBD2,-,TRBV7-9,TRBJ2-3,CASSPRSSGGSTDTQYF,TGTGCCAGCAGCCCCCGGTCTAGCGGGGGTAGCACAGATACGCAGTATTTT
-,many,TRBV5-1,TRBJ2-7,CASSLQGSSYEQYF,TGCGCCAGCAGCTTGCAGGGGAGCTCCTACGAGCAGTACTTC
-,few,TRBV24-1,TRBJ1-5,CATSGPVDGRSSGNQPQHF,TGTGCCACCAGTGGGCCGGTGGACGGAAGGTCCTCTGGCAATCAGCCCCAGCATTTT
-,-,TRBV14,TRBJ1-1,CASSQEGWKNTEAFF,TGTGCCAGCAGCCAAGAGGGTTGGAAGAACACTGAAGCTTTCTTT
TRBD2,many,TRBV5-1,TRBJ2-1,CASSLVLAGVTSYNEQFF,TGCGCCAGCAGCTTGGTTCTAGCGGGGGTGACCTCCTACAATGAGCAGTTCTTC
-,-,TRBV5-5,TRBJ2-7,CASSWGSGANEQYF,TGTGCCAGCAGCTGGGGATCCGGGGCCAACGAGCAGTACTTC
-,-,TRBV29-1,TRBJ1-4,CSGSANEKLFF,TGCAGCGGGTCAGCTAATGAAAAACTGTTTTTT
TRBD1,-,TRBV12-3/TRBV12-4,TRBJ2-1,CASSFRGQEFF,TGTGCCAGCAGCTTCAGGGGGCAGGAGTTCTTC
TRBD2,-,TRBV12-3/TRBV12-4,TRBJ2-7,CASSTGLAATYEQYF,TGTGCCAGCAGCACCGGACTAGCGGCTACCTACGAGCAGTACTTC
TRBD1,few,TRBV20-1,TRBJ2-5,CSAGLPGTGGETQYF,TGCAGTGCTGGACTTCCCGGGACAGGGGGAGAGACCCAGTACTTC
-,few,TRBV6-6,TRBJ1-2,CASSYFPGPNYGYTF,TGTGCCAGCAGTTACTTTCCTGGGCCTAACTATGGCTACACCTTC
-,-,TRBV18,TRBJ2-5,CASSPNRGGQETQYF,TGTGCCAGCTCACCAAACCGAGGGGGCCAAGAGACCCAGTACTTC
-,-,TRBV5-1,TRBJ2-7,CASSLDSNIEGYEQYF,TGCGCCAGCAGCTTGGACAGCAATATCGAAGGATACGAGCAGTACTTC
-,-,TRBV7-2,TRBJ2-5,CASSLYGQTQETQYF,TGTGCCAGCAGCTTGTACGGACAGACACAAGAGACCCAGTACTTC
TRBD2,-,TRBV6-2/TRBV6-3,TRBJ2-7,CASLRAGTNEQYF,TGTGCCAGCCTGCGAGCGGGGACGAATGAGCAGTACTTC